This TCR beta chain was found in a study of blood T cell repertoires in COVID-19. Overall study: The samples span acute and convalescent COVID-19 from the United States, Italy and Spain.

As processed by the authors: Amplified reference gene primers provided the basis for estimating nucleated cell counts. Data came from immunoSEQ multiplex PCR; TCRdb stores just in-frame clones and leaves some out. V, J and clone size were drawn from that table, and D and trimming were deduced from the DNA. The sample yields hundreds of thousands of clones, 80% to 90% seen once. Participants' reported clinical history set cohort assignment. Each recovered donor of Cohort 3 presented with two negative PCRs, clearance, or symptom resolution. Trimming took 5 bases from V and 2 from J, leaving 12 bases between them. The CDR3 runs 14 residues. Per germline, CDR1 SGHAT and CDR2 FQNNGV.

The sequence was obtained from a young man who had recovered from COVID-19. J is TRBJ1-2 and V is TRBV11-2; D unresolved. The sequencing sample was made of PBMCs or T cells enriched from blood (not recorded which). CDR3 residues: CASSPAQLNYGYTF. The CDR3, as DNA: TGTGCCAGCAGCCCGGCACAGTTAAACTATGGCTACACCTTC.